This T cell receptor beta chain comes out of a study of cytomegalovirus exposure and HLA in healthy donors. The PCR had 60 Vbeta and 13 Jbeta primers. The table came from immunoSEQ multiplex PCR; TCRdb's copy has only in-frame clones and leaves some out. The table has 95,000 to 150,000 clones, around 66% seen once. Concerning this clone: Its cognate antigen is unknown.

The V gene's germline CDR1 is MNHNS and CDR2 SASEGT. The CDR3 consists of 18 residues. V was pared by 1 base and J by 4 bases, with 10 bases of the junction left unmatched. Study results and limitations: In a later analysis, a missense DCLRE1C variant was linked to TCR beta V- and J-gene trimming. Cytomegalovirus association was listed for 164 TCR beta chains.

The receptor was isolated from a woman in her thirties or forties in good health and CMV-seropositive. Sequenced: PBMCs. This sequence joins TRBV6-1 and TRBJ2-2; the match to TRBD2 covers 9 bases. The CDR3 region has the DNA TGTGCCAGCAGTGAAGAGGCGGGAGGGCCGCGCGGCACCGGGGAGCTGTTTTTT. Its protein is CASSEEAGGPRGTGELFF.